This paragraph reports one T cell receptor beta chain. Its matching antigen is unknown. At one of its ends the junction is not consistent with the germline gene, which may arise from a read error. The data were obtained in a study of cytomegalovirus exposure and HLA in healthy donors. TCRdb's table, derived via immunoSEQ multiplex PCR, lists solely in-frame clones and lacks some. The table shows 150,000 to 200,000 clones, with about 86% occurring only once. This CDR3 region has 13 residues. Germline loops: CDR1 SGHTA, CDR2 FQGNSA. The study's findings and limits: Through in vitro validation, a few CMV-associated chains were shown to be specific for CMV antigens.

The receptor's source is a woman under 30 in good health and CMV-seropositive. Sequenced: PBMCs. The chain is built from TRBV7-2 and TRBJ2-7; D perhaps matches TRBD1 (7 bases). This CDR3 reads CASSGGTGTDLDF. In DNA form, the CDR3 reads TGTGCCAGCAGCGGGGGGACCGGGACAGATTTGGACTTC.